This TCR beta chain was observed in a study of blood T cell repertoires in COVID-19. Methods used by the authors: Amplification from reference gene primers served as the basis for estimated nucleated cell counts. Clones were sequenced by immunoSEQ multiplex PCR, and TCRdb holds only the in-frame ones, with some missing. From that table come the V and J calls and clone size; the DNA was used to work out D and trimming. The sample has over 300,000 clones; around 83% are singletons. Sequenced material: peripheral blood. The sequence was obtained from a woman aged 50 to 65 with acute or convalescent COVID-19.

The CDR3 region has the DNA TGTGCCAGCAGCCTTCGGGTTACTCACCAAGAGACCCAGTACTTC. It encodes CASSLRVTHQETQYF. The rearrangement joins TRBV21-1 to TRBJ2-5; whether TRBD2, the table's D call, matches the DNA was not checked. TRBV21-1 is designated a pseudogene. The CDR3 consists of 15 residues.